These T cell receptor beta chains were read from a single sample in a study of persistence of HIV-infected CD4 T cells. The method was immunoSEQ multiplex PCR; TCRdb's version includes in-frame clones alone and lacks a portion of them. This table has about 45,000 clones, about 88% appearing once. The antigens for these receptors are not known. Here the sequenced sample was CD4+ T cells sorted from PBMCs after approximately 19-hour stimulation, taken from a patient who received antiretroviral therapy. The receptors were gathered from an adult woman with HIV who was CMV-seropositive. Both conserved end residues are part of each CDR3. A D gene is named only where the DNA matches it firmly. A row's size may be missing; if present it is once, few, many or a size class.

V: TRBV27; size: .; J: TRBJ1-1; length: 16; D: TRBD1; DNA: TGTGCCAGCAGTTTATCCGAGGGGGCTTGGAGCACTGAAGCTTTCTTT; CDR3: CASSLSEGAWSTEAFF
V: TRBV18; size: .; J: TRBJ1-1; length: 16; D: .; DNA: TGTGCCAGCTCACGAATCGGGACGGACTCGAACACTGAAGCTTTCTTT; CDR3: CASSRIGTDSNTEAFF
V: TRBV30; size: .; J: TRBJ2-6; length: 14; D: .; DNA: TGTGCCTGGAGTAGGAGCTCTGGGGCCAACGTCCTGACTTTC; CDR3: CAWSRSSGANVLTF
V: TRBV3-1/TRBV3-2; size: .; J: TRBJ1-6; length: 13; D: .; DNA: TGTGCCAGCAGGTTGGGGTGGCGTTCACCCCTCCACTTT; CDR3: CASRLGWRSPLHF
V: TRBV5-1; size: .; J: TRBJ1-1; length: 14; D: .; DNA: TGCGCCAGCCGTCCGCCGATTCCGAACACTGAAGCTTTCTTT; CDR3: CASRPPIPNTEAFF
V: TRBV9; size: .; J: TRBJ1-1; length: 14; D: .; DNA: TGTGCCAGCAGCGTAGGGGGGCAAAGCACTGAAGCTTTCTTT; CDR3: CASSVGGQSTEAFF
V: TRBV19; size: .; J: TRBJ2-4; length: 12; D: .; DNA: TGTGCCAGTAGTTATGGGGGTAACATTCAGTACTTC; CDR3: CASSYGGNIQYF
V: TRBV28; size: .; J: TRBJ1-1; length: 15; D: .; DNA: TGTGCCAGCAGTCAAGGGGGATCGGGGAACACTGAAGCTTTCTTT; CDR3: CASSQGGSGNTEAFF
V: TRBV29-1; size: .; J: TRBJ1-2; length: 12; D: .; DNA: TGCAGCGTTGGGGTAGGGGTCGAGGGCTACACCTTC; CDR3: CSVGVGVEGYTF
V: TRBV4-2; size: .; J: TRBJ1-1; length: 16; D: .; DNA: TGTGCCAGCAGCCAAGCGTCAGGGGCACGGAACACTGAAGCTTTCTTT; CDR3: CASSQASGARNTEAFF
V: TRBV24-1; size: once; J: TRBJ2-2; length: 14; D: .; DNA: TGTGCCACCAGTGCAGACGCGAACACCGGGGAGCTGTTTTTT; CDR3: CATSADANTGELFF
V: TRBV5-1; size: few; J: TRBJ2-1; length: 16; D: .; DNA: TGCGCCAGCAGCCCCAAGGAAGTGACCCTATACAATGAGCAGTTCTTC; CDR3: CASSPKEVTLYNEQFF
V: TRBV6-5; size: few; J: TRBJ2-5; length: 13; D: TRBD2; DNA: TGTGCCGCGGAGGGTAGCGGGGTGGAGACCCAGTACTTC; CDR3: CAAEGSGVETQYF
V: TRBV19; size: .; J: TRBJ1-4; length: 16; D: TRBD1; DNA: TGTGCCAGTAGTGCTTCCCTCGGGACAGGGGACGAAAAACTGTTTTTT; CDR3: CASSASLGTGDEKLFF
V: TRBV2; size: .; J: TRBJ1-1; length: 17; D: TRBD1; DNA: TGTGCCAGCATGGGCCCGGGAAGACAGGGACGGAACACTGAAGCTTTCTTT; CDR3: CASMGPGRQGRNTEAFF
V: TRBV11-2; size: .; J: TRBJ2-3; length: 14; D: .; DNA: TGTGCCAGCAGCCCCGGGGCTTACACTGATACGCAGTATTTT; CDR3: CASSPGAYTDTQYF
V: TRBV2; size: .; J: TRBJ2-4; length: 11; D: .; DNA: TGTGCCAGCACTGCTGTGGACATTCAGTACTTC; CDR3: CASTAVDIQYF
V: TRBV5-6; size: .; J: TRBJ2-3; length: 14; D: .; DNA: TGTGCCAGCAGCTTGGGACTAACCACAGATACGCAGTATTTT; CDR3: CASSLGLTTDTQYF
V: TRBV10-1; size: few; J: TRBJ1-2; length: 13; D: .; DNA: TGCGCCAGCAGTGAGTCTGGGGGCTATGGCTACACCTTC; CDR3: CASSESGGYGYTF
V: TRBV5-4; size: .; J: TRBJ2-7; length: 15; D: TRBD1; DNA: TGTGCCAGCAGCTTGCCCACAGGGGGCACCTACGAGCAGTACTTC; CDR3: CASSLPTGGTYEQYF
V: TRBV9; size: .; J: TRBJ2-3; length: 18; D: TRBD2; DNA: TGTGCCAGCAGCGTACGGACTAGCGGGGGGCTAGGAGAAGATACGCAGTATTTT; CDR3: CASSVRTSGGLGEDTQYF
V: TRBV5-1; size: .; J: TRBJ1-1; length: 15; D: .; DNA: TGCGCCAGCAGCGCCCGAGGGGTTTCGAACACTGAAGCTTTCTTT; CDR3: CASSARGVSNTEAFF
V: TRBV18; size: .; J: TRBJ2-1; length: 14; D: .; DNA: TGTGCCAGCTCACCCCGCCAGGGGCGCAATGAGCAGTTCTTC; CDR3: CASSPRQGRNEQFF
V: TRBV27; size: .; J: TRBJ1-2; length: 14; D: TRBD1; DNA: TGTGCCAGCAGTCCCTCAGGGGGCAACTATGGCTACACCTTC; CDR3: CASSPSGGNYGYTF
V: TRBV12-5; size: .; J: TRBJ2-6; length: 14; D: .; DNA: TGTGCTAGTGGTTTGGTACACGGGGCCAACGTCCTGACTTTC; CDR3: CASGLVHGANVLTF
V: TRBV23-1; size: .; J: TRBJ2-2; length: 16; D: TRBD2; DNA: TGCGCCAGCAGTCAATGGCGGGGGGGCAAGTCCGGGGAGCTGTTTTTT; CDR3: CASSQWRGGKSGELFF
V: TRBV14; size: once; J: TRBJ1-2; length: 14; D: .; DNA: TGTGCCAGCAGCCCGAATCAGACACCTTATGGCTACACCTTC; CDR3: CASSPNQTPYGYTF
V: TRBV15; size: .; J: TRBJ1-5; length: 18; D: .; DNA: TGTGCCACCAGCAGAGATCGTGTAGGGGGAAAGAGTAATCAGCCCCAGCATTTT; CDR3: CATSRDRVGGKSNQPQHF
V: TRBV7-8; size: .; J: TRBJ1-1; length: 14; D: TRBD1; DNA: TGTGCCAGCAGCCATCGGGACAGCCACACTGAAGCTTTCTTT; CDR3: CASSHRDSHTEAFF
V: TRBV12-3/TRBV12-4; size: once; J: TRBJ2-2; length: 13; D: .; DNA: TGTGCCAGCAGCAACAGGAACACCGGGGAGCTGTTTTTT; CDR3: CASSNRNTGELFF
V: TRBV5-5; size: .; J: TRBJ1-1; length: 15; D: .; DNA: TGTGCCAGCAGCTTGGAAGGACATAAGAACACTGAAGCTTTCTTT; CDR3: CASSLEGHKNTEAFF
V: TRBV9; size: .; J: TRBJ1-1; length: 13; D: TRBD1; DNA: TGTGCCAGCAGCGAACGACAGGGCTCCGAAGCTTTCTTT; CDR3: CASSERQGSEAFF
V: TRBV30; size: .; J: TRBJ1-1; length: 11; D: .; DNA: TGTGCCTTCGAGAGGAACACTGAAGCTTTCTTT; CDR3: CAFERNTEAFF
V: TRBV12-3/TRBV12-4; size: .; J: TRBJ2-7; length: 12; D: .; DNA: TGTGCCAGCAGTTTAGATCTTGGCGAGCAGTACTTC; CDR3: CASSLDLGEQYF
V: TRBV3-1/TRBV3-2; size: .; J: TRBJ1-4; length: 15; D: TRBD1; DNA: TGTGCCAGCAGCCCCGGGACAGGGGGCTATGAAAAACTGTTTTTT; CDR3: CASSPGTGGYEKLFF
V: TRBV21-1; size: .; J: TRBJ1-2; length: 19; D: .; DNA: TGTGCCAGCAGCTCTTCCCCCAGACAGGGGGCACCGGGGGGTTATGGCTACACCTTC; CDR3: CASSSSPRQGAPGGYGYTF
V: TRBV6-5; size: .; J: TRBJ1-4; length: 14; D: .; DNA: TGTGCCAGCAGTTACGGCAGATCTAATGAAAAACTGTTTTTT; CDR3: CASSYGRSNEKLFF
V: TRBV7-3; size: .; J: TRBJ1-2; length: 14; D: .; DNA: TGTGCCAGCAGCTTTGACTCACGGGGTTATGGCTACACCTTC; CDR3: CASSFDSRGYGYTF
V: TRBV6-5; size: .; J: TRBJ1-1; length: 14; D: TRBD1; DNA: TGTGCCAGCAGTCCGAACAGGGGGAACACTGAAGCTTTCTTT; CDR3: CASSPNRGNTEAFF
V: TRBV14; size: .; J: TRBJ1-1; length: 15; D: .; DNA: TGTGCCAGCAGCCATTCGGGGGGTGCGGACACTGAAGCTTTCTTT; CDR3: CASSHSGGADTEAFF
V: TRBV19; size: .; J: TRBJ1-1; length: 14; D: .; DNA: TGTGCCAGTAACCAGCGGACACCTCTGTTTGAAGCTTTCTTT; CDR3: CASNQRTPLFEAFF
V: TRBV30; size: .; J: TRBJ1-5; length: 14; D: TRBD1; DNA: TGTGCCTGGAATCGACAGGGAGGGCATCAGCCCCAGCATTTT; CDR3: CAWNRQGGHQPQHF
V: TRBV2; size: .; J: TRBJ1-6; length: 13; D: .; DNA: TGTGCCAGCAAAGTTCGGGGGGATTCACCCCTCCACTTT; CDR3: CASKVRGDSPLHF
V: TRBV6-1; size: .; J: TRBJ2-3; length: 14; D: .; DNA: TGTGCCAGCAGTGAAATGGCCTCCACAGATACGCAGTATTTT; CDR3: CASSEMASTDTQYF
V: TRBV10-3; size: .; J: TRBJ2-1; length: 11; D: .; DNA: TGTGCCATCGGACTTCCTAATGAGCAGTTCTTC; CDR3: CAIGLPNEQFF